This TCR beta chain was sequenced for a study of cytomegalovirus exposure and HLA in healthy donors listed by TCRdb under 2017. General notes on the study: An earlier analysis of some 550 of the donors reported roughly 300 Gb of sequence data and more than 90 million unique TCR beta sequences from about 179 million T cells. Typing coverage varied by locus: roughly 620-640 donors for A, B, C, DRB1 and DQB1; under 550 for DQA1; more than 600 for DPA1; more than 450 for DPB1. The study aimed to test whether signatures of past pathogen exposure could be identified by cataloging public T cell receptors. All discovery cohort repertoires had been generated on a single sequencing platform. A later genetic analysis used genome-wide SNP genotypes for about 65% of the 666 donors, treating that subset as a discovery cohort. In a later analysis, previously published TCR beta repertoires from 666 donors were re-analyzed and high-resolution HLA genotyping was added so that TCR occurrence patterns could be studied. An earlier analysis of some 600 of the donors applied high-throughput TCR beta sequencing to assess whether each TCR beta V gene segment acted as functional or pseudogenic. Because of strong linkage in the cohort, a few DR-DQ haplotypes were treated as single units for association and clustering. Class I and class II HLA loci were covered by the typing at four-digit resolution. Donor age, sex, ethnicity and CMV serostatus were compiled together with the repertoire data. The genetic ancestry cluster associated with self-reported Caucasian donors included about 81% of the roughly 400 genotyped donors. Around 300 gigabases of sequencing data and roughly 90 million unique TCR sequences were included in an early release covering about 700 HLA-typed donors. The study profiled the T cell repertoires of 666 subjects by immunosequencing and related them to cytomegalovirus serostatus. In addition to the first cohort of 666 subjects, a separate validation cohort of approximately 130 different subjects was used. To predict cytomegalovirus infection status, the study combined high-throughput TCR immunosequencing, statistical association of individual TCRs with disease status, and machine learning. On average, roughly 250,000 unique TCR beta nucleotide sequences were sequenced per donor among a few hundred genotyped donors of the cohort, with 15% to 20% of those sequences being non-productive. In the later analysis, no new phenotypic data were used to find candidate immune exposures; instead, reliance was placed on TCR beta sequences and their occurrence across donors. Summary of the overall study and its limitations: According to a later analysis, TCR association rates differed among HLA loci, with DRB1 alleles showing the most associated TCRs and HLA-C alleles showing the fewest. At a false discovery rate of 0.05, a later analysis linked under 20,000 TCR beta sequences to specific HLA alleles. Most TCR sequences were seen in very few donors, while some public TCRs were found in many individuals. An earlier analysis of approximately 540 of the donors showed that most TCR beta V segments appeared in productive rearrangements either about 87% or about 30% of the time, which broadly matched IMGT annotations. In vitro tests confirmed that a few of the cytomegalovirus-associated TCR beta chains recognize cytomegalovirus antigens. In a later analysis, several top co-occurrence clusters were reported to appear linked to parvovirus B19, influenza, CMV and Epstein-Barr virus. Roughly 17 rarely observed V segments, including chromosome 9 orphons, were excluded from the earlier analysis of approximately 500 of the donors because counts were too low. An association between a missense DCLRE1C variant and V-gene and J-gene trimming of TCR beta chains was found in a later genetic analysis and replicated in an independent cohort. Because some donors lacked HLA typing at each locus, the association tests relied only on the typed subset. The sequencing pipeline was judged likely to have produced a cluster of highly shared sequence variants as a technical artifact. Roughly uniform sequencing depth across donors was assumed in presence/absence analyses, although this assumption may not hold. Linkage disequilibrium might explain the correlated functional status among segregating V segments, but an unknown experimental factor could not be excluded. According to a later genetic analysis, donors in an Asian-associated ancestry cluster had fewer N-insertions in productive TCRs than the approximately 670-donor mean. Compared with equally common non-associated chains, HLA-associated TCR beta chains in a later analysis were more clonally expanded and had lower generation probabilities. Because the 87-base-pair reads could not distinguish some IMGT-functional V segments, including TRBV6-2 and TRBV6-3, those segments were excluded. A further reported finding was that TCR beta sequences accurately predicted the HLA-A and HLA-B alleles for most subjects in the first cohort. When HLA alleles, especially DR and DQ, strongly co-occurred, TCR associations were difficult to assign to individual alleles. It was suggested by the authors that the approach could potentially be generalized to other disease states and immunological phenotypes. The classifier was reported to diagnose cytomegalovirus status with high specificity and sensitivity in both the original cohort and the validation cohort. For the cohort, immune exposure information was limited to CMV serostatus. The study listed approximately 160 TCR beta chains as associated with cytomegalovirus. A later analysis found that most CMV-associated TCR beta chains appeared HLA-restricted, with HLA associations seemingly driven largely by CMV exposure. In this cohort, only TCR beta chains were sequenced, and detectable features were limited by the absence of alpha or paired-chain data.

With regard to this clone: Its antigen remains unidentified. No base-level quality is on record; no much larger clone is a single base apart.

From its cysteine to its phenylalanine, the CDR3 spans 13 amino acids. Left in the record is the CDR3 DNA by itself, 39 bases read in frame from the first base. The germline V gene yields MRHNA for CDR1 and SNTAGT for CDR2. Relative to germline, V is 6 bases shorter and J is 3 bases shorter, with 9 bases between their ends. The cohort consisted of some 670 healthy bone marrow donors. All cohort members were sampled while nominally healthy, although unrecorded immune exposures were likely present. The donor tested CMV seropositive and was one of the 289 seropositive cohort members. Every donor gave a peripheral blood sample, and the peripheral blood mononuclear cells from that sample were used for TCR beta sequencing. The Qiagen DNeasy Blood Extraction Kit was used to extract genomic DNA from the blood cell samples. The method behind the library was the immunoSEQ multiplex PCR assay. The multiplex PCR relied on a mix of 60 forward primers for TCR Vbeta segments and 13 reverse primers for TCR Jbeta segments. The CDR3 region of rearranged TCR beta genes was amplified from genomic DNA with a multiplex PCR assay. Amplified TCR beta libraries were sequenced as 87-base-pair reads on the Illumina HiSeq System. Under the source paper's analysis protocol: A later analysis counted tens of millions of unique TCR beta chains across the 650 to 800 repertoires, and roughly 10 million of these chains were shared by at least two donors. Raw reads were error-corrected and collapsed into unique sequences by a nearest-neighbor algorithm in which closely related sequences were merged to remove PCR and sequencing errors. Alignment of CDR3 sequences to IMGT reference sequences was used to assign V, D and J gene segments. For a sequence to be retained, a match of at least six nucleotides to both a V gene segment and a J gene segment was required. Rearrangements were classified as productive when the CDR3 lacked stop codons and remained in frame with V and J, and all other rearrangements were classified as non-productive. CDR3 was defined according to IMGT convention as the region running from the second conserved V-encoded cysteine to the conserved J-encoded phenylalanine. In an earlier analysis of some 550 of the donors, sequences lacking an unambiguous match to a single V gene segment were excluded. An earlier analysis of over 450 of the donors classified V segments as functional when productive rearrangements were above 56.7% and as segregating when the standard deviation between donors was above 5%. A statistical classification framework was built for diagnosing cytomegalovirus status from the catalog of TCR beta chain sequences. A later analysis assigned V and J genes by comparing TCR nucleotide sequences with IMGT/GENE-DB human TR gene sequences. The TCRdist pipeline was used in a later analysis to assign CDR3 sequences and most-parsimonious VDJ recombination scenarios. In a later analysis, every TCR beta chain was defined by the combination of its CDR3 amino acid sequence and its V-gene family, and reads without a unique V-gene family were dropped. In a later analysis, 500 to 650 highly shared, low-generation-probability nucleotide sequences were removed to address suspected cross-contamination and a sequencing artifact. In a later analysis, a clonal expansion index was calculated for each public chain from normalized within-repertoire ranks of inferred template counts. In a later analysis, generation probabilities were computed with a VDJ recombination model fitted to out-of-frame rearrangements, and the resulting probabilities were checked against IGoR. Hypergeometric tests were used in a later analysis to score TCR-TCR, TCR-HLA and TCR-CMV co-occurrence, with a repertoire-size bias correction applied to the TCR pairs. A later analysis estimated false discovery rates by permuting HLA or CMV assignments 20 times. In a later analysis, co-occurring TCRs were grouped using DBSCAN, with TCRdist sequence similarity added in when clustering inside HLA-allele-positive subsets. Repertoires with fewer than 30,000 or more than 120,000 public chains were left out of co-occurrence clustering, as were four to six repertoires with anomalous nucleotide sharing. The table comes from immuneACCESS by way of TCRdb, which keeps in-frame sequences with V and J called. Part of the clones is missing from these tables; in studies checked, under half for an unresolved V gene and the rest for unknown reasons. V, J and clone size were drawn from that table, and D and trimming were deduced from the DNA. Within this sample are 120,000 or so clones, with approximately 68% of them counted one time only. The leading ten clones occupy around 1.6% of the sample.

The sample consisted of PBMCs. The sequence links TRBV6-4 to TRBJ2-1; perhaps TRBD2 is the D gene, with 5 bases matching. The sequence was obtained from a man younger than 45 in good health and CMV-seropositive. The DNA is TGTGCCAGCAGCGAGGGCCTCTACAATGAGCAGTTCTTC. It codes for CASSEGLYNEQFF.